The 15 T cell receptor beta chains below were found in one sample sequenced in a study of blood T cell repertoires in COVID-19. Only in-frame clones appear in the TCRdb table, and some are missing; sequencing was by immunoSEQ multiplex PCR. The repertoire holds 200,000 to 250,000 clones, with around 86% as singletons. Material: peripheral blood. These receptors were taken from a man aged 25 to 40 who had recovered from COVID-19.

V usage is TRBV19 and J usage is TRBJ1-1; D gene ambiguous. Germline CDR1 LNHDA, CDR2 SQIVND (reference sequence). The CDR3 has 13 amino acids. Trimming removed 7 bases at V and 1 base at J, with 10 bases between. The CDR3 is CASKRRENTEAFF. CDR3 sequence (DNA): TGTGCCAGTAAAAGGAGAGAGAACACTGAAGCTTTCTTT. The full variable domain, its missing parts supplied by reference TRBV19 and TRBJ1-1, is DGGITQSPKYLFRKEGQNVTLSCEQNLNHDAMYWYRQDPGQGLRLIYYSQIVNDFQKGDIAEGYSVSREKKESFPLTVTSAQKNPTAFYLCASKRRENTEAFFGQGTRLTVV.

The V call is TRBV11-2, the J call TRBJ1-4; tentative D call: TRBD1 (5 bases). From germline, CDR1 is SGHAT and CDR2 FQNNGV. The CDR3 length is 16 residues. Between the trimmed V and J ends, which lost 5 bases and 6 bases, there was a span of 19 bases. The CDR3 protein is CASSHEMGGGDEKLFF. As DNA, the CDR3 is TGTGCCAGCAGCCATGAGATGGGGGGAGGGGATGAAAAACTGTTTTTT.

There are a few counts of this clone. The rearrangement links TRBV19 to TRBJ1-4; D is perhaps TRBD1 (5 bases). The CDR3 length is 15 residues. From germline, CDR1 is LNHDA and CDR2 SQIVND (reference sequence). V was pared by 5 bases and J by 5 bases, with 15 bases between. For the CDR3, the DNA is TGTGCCAGTAGTGCGGGACTGCCGAACAATGAAAAACTGTTTTTT. It codes for CASSAGLPNNEKLFF.

The V and J genes are TRBV2 and TRBJ1-1; TRBD1 aligns across 9 bases. J gave up 5 bases and V 2 bases, and 6 bases lay outside the gene matches. This CDR3 has 15 amino acids. Germline V gene data show CDR1 as SNHLY and CDR2 as FYNNEI. CDR3 amino acids: CASSESTGGTTEAFF. The CDR3 DNA follows: TGTGCCAGCAGTGAATCTACAGGGGGCACAACTGAAGCTTTCTTT.

The J gene is TRBJ2-5, the V gene TRBV24-1; TRBD1 might be the D (6 bases). The CDR3 contains 14 residues. Per the germline V gene, CDR1 is KGHDR and CDR2 is SFDVKD. With 6 bases removed from V and 4 bases from J, the gap between germline ends came to 14 bases. The CDR3: CATSHSGGLETQYF. CDR3 nucleotides: TGTGCCACCAGTCATTCTGGGGGCTTAGAGACCCAGTACTTC.

V and J are TRBV5-4 and TRBJ2-1; TRBD1 is a possible D gene (5 bases). CDR3 length: 13 residues. V lost 4 bases, J lost 8 bases, and 13 bases lay in between. Per the germline V gene, CDR1 is SGHNT and CDR2 is YYREEE (reference sequence). The CDR3 region is CASSLRDVDEQFF. Here the CDR3 DNA reads TGTGCCAGCAGCCTCAGGGATGTGGATGAGCAGTTCTTC.

This clone showed up just once. The gene calls are TRBV10-3 and TRBJ2-1, with D possibly TRBD1 on 6 matching bases. The CDR3 has 14 residues. CDR1 is ENHRY, CDR2 SYGVKD, per germline. V gave up 0 bases and J gave up 8 bases, with 11 bases separating them. CDR3 in DNA: TGTGCCATCAGTGAGTCTGGCAGGGGCCATGAGCAGTTCTTC. Protein product: CAISESGRGHEQFF.

V and J are TRBV9 and TRBJ2-5; D unresolved. Trimming cost V 4 bases and J 2 bases, with 15 bases left between them. This CDR3 is 15 amino acids long. Germline V lookup: CDR1 SGDLS, CDR2 YYNGEE. CDR3 protein: CASSTSDSRQETQYF. In DNA, the CDR3 is TGTGCCAGCAGCACCTCGGATTCGAGGCAAGAGACCCAGTACTTC.

The genes are TRBV7-9 and TRBJ2-1, with 8 nucleotides matching TRBD1. The J segment lost 9 bases and the V segment lost 1 base, leaving 8 bases of the junction unmatched. The CDR3 runs to 15 residues. Per germline, CDR1 SEHNR and CDR2 FQNEAQ (reference sequence). CDR3 nucleotides: TGTGCCAGCAGCTTAGGGACAGGGTCGGTGGGTGAGCAGTTCTTC. Amino acids: CASSLGTGSVGEQFF.

This rearrangement joins TRBV3-1 (or the pseudogene TRBV3-2) to TRBJ2-1, with 9 bases that match TRBD2. The germline CDR1 and CDR2 sequences are LGHDT and YNNKEL (reference sequence). J was trimmed by 5 bases and V by 1 base; bases with no gene match: 6. The length of the CDR3 is 16 residues. The CDR3 region is CASSQGSGGINNEQFF. The CDR3 DNA is TGTGCCAGCAGCCAAGGAAGCGGGGGGATAAACAATGAGCAGTTCTTC.

This chain uses TRBV18 with TRBJ2-6; the D gene is possibly TRBD1 (6 bases). Between the trimmed V and J ends, which lost 4 bases and 0 bases, there was a span of 22 bases. CDR3 size: 20 residues. The V gene's germline CDR1 is KGHSH and CDR2 LQKENI. The CDR3 coding sequence is TGTGCCAGCTCACTCCGGTTAGGGCAGGGACATTTCTCTGGGGCCAACGTCCTGACTTTC. It translates to CASSLRLGQGHFSGANVLTF.

The genes are TRBV2 and TRBJ1-6, with 8 bases that match TRBD1. Trimming removed 8 bases from V and 7 bases from J; junction bases left unmatched: 10. Germline values: CDR1 SNHLY, CDR2 FYNNEI. CDR3 length: 15 amino acids. CDR3 sequence: CASLRMAGGNSPLHF. CDR3 coding DNA: TGTGCCAGCCTCCGCATGGCAGGGGGCAATTCACCCCTCCACTTT. The full variable domain, with the rest looked up from reference TRBV2 and TRBJ1-6, is EPEVTQTPSHQVTQMGQEVILRCVPISNHLYFYWYRQILGQKVEFLVSFYNNEISEKSEIFDDQFSVERPDGSNFTLKIRSTKLEDSAMYFCASLRMAGGNSPLHFGNGTRLTVT.

CDR3 bases: TGCGCCAGCAGCCCGGGTACAGGGGTTCAGCCCCAGCATTTT. Translating gives CASSPGTGVQPQHF. The chain recombines TRBV5-1 with TRBJ1-5; the match to TRBD1 covers 7 bases. Germline V lookup: CDR1 SGHRS, CDR2 YFSETQ. With 4 bases clipped from V and 6 bases from J, the junction kept 7 bases outside the gene matches. The CDR3 runs 14 residues. Based on the CDR3 plus reference TRBV5-1 and TRBJ1-5, the full variable domain is KAGVTQTPRYLIKTRGQQVTLSCSPISGHRSVSWYQQTPGQGLQFLFEYFSETQRNKGNFPGRFSGRQFSNSRSEMNVSTLELGDSALYLCASSPGTGVQPQHFGDGTRLSIL.

V gene TRBV5-1 combines with J gene TRBJ2-1, with 9 bases that match TRBD1. The CDR3 totals 15 residues. Unmatched junction bases numbered 4, after V lost 5 bases and J lost 1 base. CDR1 is SGHRS and CDR2 is YFSETQ in the germline V gene. The CDR3 is CASSTGGGSYNEQFF. CDR3 sequence (DNA): TGCGCCAGCAGTACAGGGGGCGGATCCTACAATGAGCAGTTCTTC.

The gene calls are TRBV11-2 and TRBJ1-6; D is undetermined. Trimming took 3 bases from V and 8 from J, leaving 5 bases between them. CDR1 and CDR2 from the germline V gene are SGHAT and FQNNGV. This CDR3 has 12 residues. This chain's CDR3 is CASSFFDSPLHF. As DNA, the CDR3 is TGTGCCAGCAGCTTTTTCGATTCACCCCTCCACTTT.